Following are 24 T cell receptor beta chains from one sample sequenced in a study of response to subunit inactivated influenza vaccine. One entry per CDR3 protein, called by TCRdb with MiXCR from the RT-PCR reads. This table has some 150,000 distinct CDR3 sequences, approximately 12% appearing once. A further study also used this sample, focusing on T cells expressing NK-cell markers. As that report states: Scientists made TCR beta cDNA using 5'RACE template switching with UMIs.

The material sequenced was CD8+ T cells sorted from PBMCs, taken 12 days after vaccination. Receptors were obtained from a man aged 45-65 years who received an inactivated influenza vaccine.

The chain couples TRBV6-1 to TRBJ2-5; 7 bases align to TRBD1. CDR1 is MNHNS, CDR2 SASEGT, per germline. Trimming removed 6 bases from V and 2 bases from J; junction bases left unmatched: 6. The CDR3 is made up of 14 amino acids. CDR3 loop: CASRDYRGQETQYF. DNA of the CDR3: TGTGCCAGCAGAGACTACAGGGGTCAAGAGACCCAGTACTTC.

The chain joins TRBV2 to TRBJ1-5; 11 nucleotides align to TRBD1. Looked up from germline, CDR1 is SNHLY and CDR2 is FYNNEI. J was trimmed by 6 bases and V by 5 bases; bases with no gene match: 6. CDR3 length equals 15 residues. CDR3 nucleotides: TGTGCCAGCAGTACGGACAGGGGGCTGGGTCAGCCCCAGCATTTT. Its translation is CASSTDRGLGQPQHF.

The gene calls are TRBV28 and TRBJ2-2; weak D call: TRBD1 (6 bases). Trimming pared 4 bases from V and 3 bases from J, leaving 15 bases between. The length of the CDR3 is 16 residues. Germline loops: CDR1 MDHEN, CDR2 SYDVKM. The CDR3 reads CASSSVGGGDTGELFF. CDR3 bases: TGTGCCAGCAGTTCGGTAGGGGGTGGCGACACCGGGGAGCTGTTTTTT.

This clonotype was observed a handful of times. Here the CDR3 reads CASSPPLGDYEETQYF. The DNA for the CDR3 is TGTGCCAGCAGCCCACCCTTAGGGGACTACGAAGAGACCCAGTACTTC. The chain joins TRBV7-9 to TRBJ2-5; 7 bases map to TRBD2. Germline trimming cut 5 bases from V and 3 bases from J; bases unmatched to any gene: 12. CDR1 and CDR2 (germline): SEHNR, FQNEAQ (reference sequence). The CDR3 covers 16 residues.

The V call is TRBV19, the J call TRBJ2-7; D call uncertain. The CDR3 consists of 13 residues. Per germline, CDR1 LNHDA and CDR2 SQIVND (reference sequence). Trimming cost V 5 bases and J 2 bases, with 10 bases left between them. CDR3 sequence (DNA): TGTGCCAGTAGTCATAGGACCGCCTACGAGCAGTACTTC. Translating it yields CASSHRTAYEQYF.

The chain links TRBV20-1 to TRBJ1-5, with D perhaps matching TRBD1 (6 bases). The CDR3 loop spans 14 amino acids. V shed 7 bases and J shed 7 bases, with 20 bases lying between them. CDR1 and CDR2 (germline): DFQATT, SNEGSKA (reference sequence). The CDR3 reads CSGQPQGLGQPQHF. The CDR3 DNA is TGCAGTGGCCAACCACAGGGTTTAGGGCAGCCCCAGCATTTT.

CDR3 amino acids: CASSHLGNTEAFF. Here the CDR3 DNA reads TGTGCCAGCAGCCATCTTGGAAACACTGAAGCTTTCTTT. The chain combines TRBV9 with TRBJ1-1, with unresolved D. Germline CDR1 reads SGDLS; CDR2 reads YYNGEE. The V end was cut by 4 bases, the J end by 2 bases, with 9 bases between. This CDR3 has 13 residues.

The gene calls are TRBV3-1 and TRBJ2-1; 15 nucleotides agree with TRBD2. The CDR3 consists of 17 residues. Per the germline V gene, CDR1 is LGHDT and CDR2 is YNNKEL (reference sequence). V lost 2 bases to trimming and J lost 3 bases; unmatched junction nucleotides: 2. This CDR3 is CASSQWTSGRDYNEQFF. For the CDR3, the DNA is TGTGCCAGCAGCCAATGGACTAGCGGGAGGGACTACAATGAGCAGTTCTTC.

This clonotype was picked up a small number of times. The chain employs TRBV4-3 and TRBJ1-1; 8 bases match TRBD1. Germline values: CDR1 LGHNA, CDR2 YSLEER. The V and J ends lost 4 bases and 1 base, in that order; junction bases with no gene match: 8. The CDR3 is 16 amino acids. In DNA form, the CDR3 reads TGCGCCAGCAGCCTTGGGACAGGAGCCCCGAACACTGAAGCTTTCTTT. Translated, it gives CASSLGTGAPNTEAFF.

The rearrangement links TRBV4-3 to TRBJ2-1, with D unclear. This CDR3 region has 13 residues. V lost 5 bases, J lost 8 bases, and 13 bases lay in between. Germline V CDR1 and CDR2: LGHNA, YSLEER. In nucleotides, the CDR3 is TGCGCCAGCAGCTTCAGTGGCCAGGATGAGCAGTTCTTC. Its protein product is CASSFSGQDEQFF.

The DNA for the CDR3 is TGTGCCAGCAGTTTAAGCGGTATCGCTTTCTTT. Its translation is CASSLSGIAFF. J is TRBJ1-1 and V is TRBV12-3 or TRBV12-4; D remains unclear. With 2 bases removed from V and 11 bases from J, the gap between germline ends came to 9 bases. The CDR3 spans 11 residues.

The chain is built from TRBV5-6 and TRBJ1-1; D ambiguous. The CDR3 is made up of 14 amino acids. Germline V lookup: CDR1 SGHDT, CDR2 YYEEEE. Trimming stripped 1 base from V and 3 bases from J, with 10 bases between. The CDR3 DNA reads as TGTGCCAGCAGCTTGATCGGCGGTTACACTGAAGCTTTCTTT. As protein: CASSLIGGYTEAFF.

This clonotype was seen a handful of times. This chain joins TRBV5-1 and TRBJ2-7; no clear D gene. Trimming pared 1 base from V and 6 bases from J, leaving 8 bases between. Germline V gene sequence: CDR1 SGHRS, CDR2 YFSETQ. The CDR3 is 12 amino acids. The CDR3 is CASSLTGFEQYF. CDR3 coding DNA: TGCGCCAGCAGCTTGACCGGGTTCGAGCAGTACTTC. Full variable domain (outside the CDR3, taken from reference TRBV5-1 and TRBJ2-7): KAGVTQTPRYLIKTRGQQVTLSCSPISGHRSVSWYQQTPGQGLQFLFEYFSETQRNKGNFPGRFSGRQFSNSRSEMNVSTLELGDSALYLCASSLTGFEQYFGPGTRLTVT.

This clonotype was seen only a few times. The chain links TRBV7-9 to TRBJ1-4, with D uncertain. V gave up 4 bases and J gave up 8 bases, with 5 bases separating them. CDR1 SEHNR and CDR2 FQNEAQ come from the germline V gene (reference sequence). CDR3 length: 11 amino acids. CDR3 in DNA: TGTGCCAGCAGCTCCTCAGAAAAACTGTTTTTT. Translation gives CASSSSEKLFF.

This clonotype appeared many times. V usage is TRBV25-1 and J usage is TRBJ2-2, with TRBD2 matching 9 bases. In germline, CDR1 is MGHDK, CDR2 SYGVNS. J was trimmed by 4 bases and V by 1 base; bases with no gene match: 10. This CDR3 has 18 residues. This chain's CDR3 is CASSEFMIDSGSTGELFF. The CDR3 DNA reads TGTGCCAGCAGTGAATTTATGATTGATAGCGGGAGCACCGGGGAGCTGTTTTTT.

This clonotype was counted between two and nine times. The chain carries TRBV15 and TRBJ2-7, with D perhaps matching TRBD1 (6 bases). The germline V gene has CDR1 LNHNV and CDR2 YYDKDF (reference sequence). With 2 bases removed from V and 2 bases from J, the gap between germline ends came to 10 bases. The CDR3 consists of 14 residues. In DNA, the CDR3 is TGTGCCACCAGCAGAACAGGGATGCCCTACGAGCAGTACTTC. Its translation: CATSRTGMPYEQYF.

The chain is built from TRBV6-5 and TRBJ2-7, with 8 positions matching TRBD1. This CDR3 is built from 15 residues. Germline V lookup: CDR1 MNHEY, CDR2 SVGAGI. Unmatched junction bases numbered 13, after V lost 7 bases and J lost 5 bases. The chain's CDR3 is CASTLVGQGAHEQYF. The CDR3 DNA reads TGTGCCAGCACTTTAGTGGGGCAGGGGGCCCACGAGCAGTACTTC.

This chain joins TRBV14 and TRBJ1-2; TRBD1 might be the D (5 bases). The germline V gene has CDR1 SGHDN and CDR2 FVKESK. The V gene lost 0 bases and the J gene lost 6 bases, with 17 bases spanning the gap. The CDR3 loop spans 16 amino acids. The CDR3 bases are TGTGCCAGCAGCCAAGAACATTCGGGACTGCCTAATGGCTACACCTTC. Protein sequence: CASSQEHSGLPNGYTF.

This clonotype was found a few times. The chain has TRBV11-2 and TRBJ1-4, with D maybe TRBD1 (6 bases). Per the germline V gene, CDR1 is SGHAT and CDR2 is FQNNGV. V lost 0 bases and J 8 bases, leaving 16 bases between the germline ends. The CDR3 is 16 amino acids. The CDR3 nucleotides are TGTGCCAGCAGCTTAGATCACGGGGGCTTAGGGGAAAAACTGTTTTTT. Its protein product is CASSLDHGGLGEKLFF.

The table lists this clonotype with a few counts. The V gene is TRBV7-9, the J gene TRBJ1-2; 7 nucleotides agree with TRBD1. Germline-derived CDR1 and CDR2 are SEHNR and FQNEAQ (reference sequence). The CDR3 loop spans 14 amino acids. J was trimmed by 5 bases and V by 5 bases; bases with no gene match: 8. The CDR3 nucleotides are TGTGCCAGCAGCCGCGGGACAGATTATTATGGCTACACCTTC. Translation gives CASSRGTDYYGYTF.

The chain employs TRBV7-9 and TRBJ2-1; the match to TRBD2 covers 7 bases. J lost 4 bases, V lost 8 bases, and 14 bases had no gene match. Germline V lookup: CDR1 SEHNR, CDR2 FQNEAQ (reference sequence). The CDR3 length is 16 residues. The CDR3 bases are TGTGCCAGCTCACCCCGGGCGACTAGCAGATACAATGAGCAGTTCTTC. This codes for CASSPRATSRYNEQFF.

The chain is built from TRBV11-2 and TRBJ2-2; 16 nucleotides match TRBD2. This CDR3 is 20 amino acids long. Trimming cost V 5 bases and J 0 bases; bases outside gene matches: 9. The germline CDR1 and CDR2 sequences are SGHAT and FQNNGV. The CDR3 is CASSSLLGLAGGSNTGELFF. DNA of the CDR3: TGTGCCAGCAGCAGCTTATTGGGACTAGCGGGAGGGTCGAACACCGGGGAGCTGTTTTTT.

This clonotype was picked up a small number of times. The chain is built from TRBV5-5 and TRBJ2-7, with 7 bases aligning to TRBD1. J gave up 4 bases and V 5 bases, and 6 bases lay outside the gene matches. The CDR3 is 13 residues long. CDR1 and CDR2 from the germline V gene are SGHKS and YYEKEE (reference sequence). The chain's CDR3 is CASRSGGEYEQYF. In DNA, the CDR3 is TGTGCCAGCAGGTCAGGGGGTGAGTACGAGCAGTACTTC.

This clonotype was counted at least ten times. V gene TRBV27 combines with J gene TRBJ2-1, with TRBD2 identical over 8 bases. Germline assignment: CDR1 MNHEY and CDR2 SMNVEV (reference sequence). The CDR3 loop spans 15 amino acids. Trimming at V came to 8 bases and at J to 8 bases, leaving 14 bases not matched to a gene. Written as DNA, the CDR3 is TGTGCCAGCCGGCCGGGGGGGGGGCTGTTGGATGAGCAGTTCTTC. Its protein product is CASRPGGGLLDEQFF.